These 4 T cell receptor beta chains were all obtained from the same sample, sequenced in a study of blood T cell repertoires in COVID-19. The table came from immunoSEQ multiplex PCR; TCRdb's copy has only in-frame clones and leaves some out. The table includes approximately 200,000 clones, about 85% detected once. Sequencing was performed on peripheral blood. The receptors originated from a man between 45 and 60 years old who had recovered from COVID-19.

This chain joins TRBV25-1 and TRBJ2-4, with 8 positions matching TRBD1. In germline, CDR1 is MGHDK, CDR2 SYGVNS. The CDR3 loop spans 14 amino acids. Trimming removed 4 bases from V and 8 bases from J; junction bases left unmatched: 7. CDR3 protein: CASSVAGGGDIQYF. The DNA of the CDR3 is TGTGCCAGCAGTGTGGCAGGGGGCGGAGACATTCAGTACTTC.

The rearrangement links TRBV19 to TRBJ2-1, with TRBD2 identical over 9 bases. CDR3 size: 17 residues. CDR1 is LNHDA and CDR2 is SQIVND in the germline V gene (reference sequence). V lost 7 bases and J lost 2; bases outside the gene matches: 12. The chain's CDR3 is CASKSPRREGAYNEQFF. The CDR3 DNA reads as TGTGCCAGTAAATCCCCCCGGCGGGAGGGCGCCTACAATGAGCAGTTCTTC.

This chain joins TRBV4-1 and TRBJ2-7; TRBD1 matches at 7 bases. In germline, CDR1 is MGHRA, CDR2 YSYEKL. CDR3 size: 15 residues. Germline trimming cut 2 bases from V and 3 bases from J; bases unmatched to any gene: 7. This chain's CDR3 is CASSQTRQGLYEQYF. In nucleotides, the CDR3 is TGCGCCAGCAGCCAAACCCGACAGGGTCTCTACGAGCAGTACTTC.

The chain uses TRBV6-1 and TRBJ1-1, with D unclear. Germline assignment: CDR1 MNHNS and CDR2 SASEGT. V lost 3 bases to trimming and J lost 1 base, with 6 bases between them. There are 13 residues in the CDR3. CDR3 coding DNA: TGTGCCAGCAGTGAGGCCCCGAACACTGAAGCTTTCTTT. This encodes CASSEAPNTEAFF.